This entry lists 11 T cell receptor beta chains sequenced from one sample in a study of post-analysis software for immune sequencing data. Unique molecular identifiers had been added to the TCR beta cDNA libraries. TCRdb reprocessed the PCR reads with MiXCR, giving one entry per CDR3 protein. There are some 160,000 distinct CDR3 sequences in the sample; about 37% occur only once, and 28% lies in the top ten. Source: blood, taken after autologous hematopoietic stem cell transplantation. All receptors derive from a girl aged 5 to 17 with multiple sclerosis.

This chain joins TRBV28 and TRBJ2-5; 8 positions match TRBD1. Germline V gives CDR1 MDHEN, CDR2 SYDVKM. CDR3 length: 16 residues. J lost 2 bases, V lost 3 bases, and 8 bases had no gene match. As DNA, the CDR3 is TGTGCCAGCAGTTTTCAGGGGGCCAGGGGACAAGAGACCCAGTACTTC. This codes for CASSFQGARGQETQYF.

V usage is TRBV3-1 and J usage is TRBJ2-7; 7 bases fit TRBD2. The CDR3 runs 14 residues. CDR1 is LGHDT, CDR2 YNNKEL, per germline (reference sequence). V was pared by 1 base and J by 6 bases, with 6 bases of the junction left unmatched. The chain's CDR3 is CASSQVAGAVEQYF. CDR3 DNA sequence: TGTGCCAGCAGCCAAGTCGCGGGAGCCGTCGAGCAGTACTTC.

The rearrangement links TRBV7-2 to TRBJ2-7; no reliable D call. Germline V gene data show CDR1 as SGHTA and CDR2 as FQGNSA. The CDR3 has 15 residues. V was clipped by 1 base and J by 0 bases, with 10 bases between them. The CDR3 bases are TGTGCCAGCAGCTTAGGGGGTAGGAGCTCCTACGAGCAGTACTTC. This translates into CASSLGGRSSYEQYF. Full variable domain (missing parts from reference TRBV7-2 and TRBJ2-7): GAGVSQSPSNKVTEKGKDVELRCDPISGHTALYWYRQSLGQGLEFLIYFQGNSAPDKSGLPSDRFSAERTGGSVSTLTIQRTQQEDSAVYLCASSLGGRSSYEQYFGPGTRLTVT.

The chain links TRBV29-1 to TRBJ1-1; D gene unclear. Between the trimmed V and J ends, which lost 3 bases and 3 bases, there was a span of 5 bases. This CDR3 has 11 amino acids. Germline values: CDR1 SQVTM, CDR2 ANQGSEA. CDR3: CSVDGDTEAFF. The DNA for the CDR3 is TGCAGCGTTGACGGGGACACTGAAGCTTTCTTT. Full variable domain (missing parts from reference TRBV29-1 and TRBJ1-1): SAVISQKPSRDICQRGTSLTIQCQVDSQVTMMFWYRQQPGQSLTLIATANQGSEATYESGFVIDKFPISRPNLTFSTLTVSNMSPEDSSIYLCSVDGDTEAFFGQGTRLTVV.

This rearrangement joins TRBV14 to TRBJ1-2, with 10 bases identical to TRBD1. After removal of 2 bases from V and 3 bases from J, the junction contained 3 bases not matched to a gene. This CDR3 spans 15 amino acids. From germline, CDR1 is SGHDN and CDR2 FVKESK. Here the CDR3 reads CASSQWDRGHYGYTF. In DNA, the CDR3 is TGTGCCAGCAGCCAATGGGACAGGGGACACTATGGCTACACCTTC. Looking up the rest from reference TRBV14 and TRBJ1-2 gives the full variable domain: EAGVTQFPSHSVIEKGQTVTLRCDPISGHDNLYWYRRVMGKEIKFLLHFVKESKQDESGMPNNRFLAERTGGTYSTLKVQPAELEDSGVYFCASSQWDRGHYGYTFGSGTRLTVV.

The V call is TRBV7-9, the J call TRBJ1-1, with unresolved D. Trimming cost V 4 bases and J 1 base, with 13 bases left between them. Looked up from germline, CDR1 is SEHNR and CDR2 is FQNEAQ (reference sequence). The CDR3 length is 15 residues. The CDR3 sequence is CASSSYREANTEAFF. In DNA, the CDR3 is TGTGCCAGCAGCTCATATCGGGAAGCGAACACTGAAGCTTTCTTT.

This chain links TRBV5-1 with TRBJ1-2; D is ambiguous. This CDR3 spans 14 amino acids. Germline loops: CDR1 SGHRS, CDR2 YFSETQ. The V end was cut by 3 bases, the J end by 3 bases, with 12 bases between. CDR3 residues: CASSWAGGDYGYTF. CDR3 DNA: TGCGCCAGCAGCTGGGCGGGCGGGGACTATGGCTACACCTTC.

The CDR3, as DNA: TGTGCCAGCAGTTACCCAACGCGGACAGGGCTAAGACTAGCGGCCTCAACCTACGAGCAGTACTTC. This translates into CASSYPTRTGLRLAASTYEQYF. This chain uses TRBV6-2 or TRBV6-3 with TRBJ2-7, with D perhaps matching TRBD2 (9 bases). CDR3 size: 22 residues. Trimming pared 2 bases from V and 2 bases from J, leaving 34 bases between. Germline CDR1 and CDR2: MNHEY and SVGEGT.

This clonotype was counted a few times. Given a much more abundant clone one base away, this may be a read error. The chain carries TRBV6-2 or TRBV6-3 and TRBJ2-7, with a possible D match to TRBD1 (6 bases). CDR3 size: 11 residues. Germline V lookup: CDR1 MNHEY, CDR2 SVGEGT. The CDR3 DNA is TGTGCCAGCACCCAGGGGTACGAGCGGTACTTC. Its protein product is CASTQGYERYF.

This clonotype is a singleton in its sample. The chain combines TRBV7-9 with TRBJ1-6; 10 nucleotides agree with TRBD1. This CDR3 spans 14 amino acids. V lost 4 bases and J lost 10; bases outside the gene matches: 4. CDR1 is SEHNR, CDR2 FQNEAQ, per germline (reference sequence). The CDR3 spells CASSSGQGLSPLHF. The CDR3 coding sequence is TGTGCCAGCAGCTCGGGACAGGGGTTGTCACCCCTCCACTTT.

This clonotype turned up a few times. V usage is TRBV28 and J usage is TRBJ2-7; D is possibly TRBD2 (6 bases). V lost 2 bases to trimming and J lost 0 bases, with 11 bases between them. The germline V gene encodes CDR1 MDHEN and CDR2 SYDVKM. This CDR3 region has 15 residues. The CDR3 spells CASSLGGAISYEQYF. CDR3 nucleotide sequence: TGTGCCAGCAGTTTAGGAGGGGCTATCTCCTACGAGCAGTACTTC.